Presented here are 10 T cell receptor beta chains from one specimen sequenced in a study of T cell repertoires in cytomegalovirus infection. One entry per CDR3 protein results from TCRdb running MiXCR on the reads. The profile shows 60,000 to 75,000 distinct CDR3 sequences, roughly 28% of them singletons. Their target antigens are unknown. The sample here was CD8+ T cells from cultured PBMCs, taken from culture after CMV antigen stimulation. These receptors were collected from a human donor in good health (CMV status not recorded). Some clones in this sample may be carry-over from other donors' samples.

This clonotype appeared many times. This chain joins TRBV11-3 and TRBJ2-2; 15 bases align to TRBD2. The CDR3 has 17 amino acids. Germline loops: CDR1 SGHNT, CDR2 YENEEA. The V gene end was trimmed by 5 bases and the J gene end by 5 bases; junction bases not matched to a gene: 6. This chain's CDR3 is CASSRGTSGGRTGELFF. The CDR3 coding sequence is TGTGCCAGCAGCCGCGGGACTAGCGGGGGGAGAACCGGGGAGCTGTTTTTT.

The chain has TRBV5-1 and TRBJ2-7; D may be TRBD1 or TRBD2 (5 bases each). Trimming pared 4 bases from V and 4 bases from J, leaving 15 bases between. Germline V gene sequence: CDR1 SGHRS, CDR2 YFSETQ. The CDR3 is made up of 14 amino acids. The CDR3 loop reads CASSPPGRLYEQYF. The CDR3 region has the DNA TGCGCCAGCAGCCCTCCGGGACGGCTGTACGAGCAGTACTTC.

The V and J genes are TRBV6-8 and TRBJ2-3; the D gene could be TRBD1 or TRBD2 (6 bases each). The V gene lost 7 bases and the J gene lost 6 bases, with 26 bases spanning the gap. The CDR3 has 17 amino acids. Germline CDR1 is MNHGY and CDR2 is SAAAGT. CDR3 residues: CASTHKGRGQGWDTQYF. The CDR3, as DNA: TGTGCCAGCACCCACAAGGGACGGGGGCAGGGTTGGGATACGCAGTATTTT.

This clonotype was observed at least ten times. CDR3 residues: CASSLGTGGEAFF. CDR3 DNA: TGTGCCAGCAGCTTGGGGACAGGGGGGGAAGCTTTCTTT. V and J are TRBV5-6 and TRBJ1-1; 10 bases agree with TRBD1. CDR3 length: 13 residues. The germline CDR1 and CDR2 sequences are SGHDT and YYEEEE. The junction had 1 base not matched to a gene; V was cut back by 0 bases and J by 8 bases.

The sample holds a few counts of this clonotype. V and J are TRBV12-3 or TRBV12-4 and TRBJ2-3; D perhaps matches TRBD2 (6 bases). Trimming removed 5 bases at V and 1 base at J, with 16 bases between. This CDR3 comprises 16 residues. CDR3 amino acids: CASSPWGSGRTDTQYF. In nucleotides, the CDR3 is TGTGCCAGCAGTCCATGGGGTAGCGGCCGCACAGATACGCAGTATTTT.

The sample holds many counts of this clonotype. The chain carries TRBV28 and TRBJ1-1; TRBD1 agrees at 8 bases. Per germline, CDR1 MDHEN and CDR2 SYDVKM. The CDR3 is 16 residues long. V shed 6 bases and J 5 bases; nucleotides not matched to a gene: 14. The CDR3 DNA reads TGTGCCAGCAGACCCACCGGACAGGGCTCTGGGACTGAAGCTTTCTTT. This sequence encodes CASRPTGQGSGTEAFF.

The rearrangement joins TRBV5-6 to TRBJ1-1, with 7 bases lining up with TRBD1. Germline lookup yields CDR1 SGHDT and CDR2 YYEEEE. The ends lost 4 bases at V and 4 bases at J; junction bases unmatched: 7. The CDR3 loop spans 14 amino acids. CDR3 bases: TGTGCCAGCAGCCCGGGCAGGGGGAGCACTGAAGCTTTCTTT. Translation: CASSPGRGSTEAFF.

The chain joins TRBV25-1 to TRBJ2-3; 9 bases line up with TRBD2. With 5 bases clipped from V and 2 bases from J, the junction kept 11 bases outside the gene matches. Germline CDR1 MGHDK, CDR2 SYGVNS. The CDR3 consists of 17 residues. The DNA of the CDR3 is TGTGCCAGCAGTAGCATTAGCGGGGGCCTCTCCACAGATACGCAGTATTTT. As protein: CASSSISGGLSTDTQYF.

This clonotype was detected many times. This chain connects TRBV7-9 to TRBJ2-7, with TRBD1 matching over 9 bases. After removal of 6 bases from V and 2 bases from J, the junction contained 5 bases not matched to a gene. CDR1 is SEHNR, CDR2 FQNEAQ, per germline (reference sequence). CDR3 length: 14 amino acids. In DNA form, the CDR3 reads TGTGCCAGCAGTATGGGACAGGGTCCCTACGAGCAGTACTTC. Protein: CASSMGQGPYEQYF.

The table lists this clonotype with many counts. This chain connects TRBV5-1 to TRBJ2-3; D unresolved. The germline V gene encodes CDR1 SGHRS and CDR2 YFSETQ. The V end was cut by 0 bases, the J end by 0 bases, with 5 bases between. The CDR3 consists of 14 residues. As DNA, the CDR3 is TGCGCCAGCAGCTTGGAACAGAGCACAGATACGCAGTATTTT. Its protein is CASSLEQSTDTQYF.